The 9 T cell receptor beta chains listed next were all sequenced from one sample in a study of shared clonotypes between healthy human individuals (dated by TCRdb to the early 2020s). The method behind the library was the immunoSEQ multiplex PCR assay. TCRdb retrieved this table from immuneACCESS and kept in-frame rearrangements only. Not all clones are present; in checked studies, unresolved V genes account for under half, and no reason is known for the remainder. The sample table contains 2.3 million or so clones; only one count was recorded for about 92% of them. 0.39% of the sample goes to the ten largest clones. Material for sequencing was naive CD4+ T cells from PBMCs. Per the publication, the cell subset or site label means: CD45RA+ positively selected. These receptors originate from a young man in good health. Some clones in this sample may be carry-over from other donors' samples.

V is TRBV7-9 and J is TRBJ1-5; D is unresolved. CDR1 and CDR2 from the germline V gene are SEHNR and FQNEAQ (reference sequence). CDR3 length: 13 residues. Trimming left V 4 bases short and J 5 bases short, with 9 bases between. CDR3 in amino acids: CASSSTVYQPQHF. The DNA of the CDR3 is TGTGCCAGCAGCTCCACCGTCTATCAGCCCCAGCATTTT. Supplemented by reference TRBV7-9 and TRBJ1-5, the full variable domain reads DTGVSQNPRHKITKRGQNVTFRCDPISEHNRLYWYRQTLGQGPEFLTYFQNEAQLEKSRLLSDRFSAERPKGSFSTLEIQRTEQGDSAMYLCASSSTVYQPQHFGDGTRLSIL.

In regard to this clone: This sample also contains other DNA sequences that code for the same CDR3. The chain joins TRBV15 to TRBJ1-1; D possibly corresponds to TRBD1 (6 bases). Germline V CDR1 and CDR2: LNHNV, YYDKDF (reference sequence). CDR3 length: 14 amino acids. The V and J ends lost 3 bases and 5 bases respectively, with 13 bases between them. The CDR3 sequence: CATSRIQGGTEAFF. The CDR3 bases are TGTGCCACCAGCAGGATACAGGGAGGAACTGAAGCTTTCTTT.

With regard to this clone: The sample carries other DNA sequences with the same CDR3. The rearrangement links TRBV7-2 to TRBJ2-1; D is uncertain. The CDR3 has 13 residues. The germline gives CDR1 SGHTA, CDR2 FQGNSA. Trimming took off 1 base at V and 4 bases at J, with 5 bases between the two ends. The CDR3 region is CASSLGSYNEQFF. The CDR3 DNA reads as TGTGCCAGCAGCTTAGGCAGTTACAATGAGCAGTTCTTC.

The CDR3 spells CASSFGAGDTQYF. DNA of the CDR3: TGTGCCAGCTCATTTGGAGCGGGGGATACGCAGTATTTT. V usage is TRBV18 and J usage is TRBJ2-3; 7 bases fit TRBD2. The V and J ends lost 5 bases and 6 bases, in that order; junction bases with no gene match: 5. CDR1 and CDR2 (germline): KGHSH, LQKENI. The CDR3 contains 13 residues.

The V and J genes are TRBV6-1 and TRBJ2-5; D gene unclear. The assigned J gene may be wrong: the sequence end matches TRBJ2-7 better. CDR1 MNHNS and CDR2 SASEGT come from the germline V gene. The length of the CDR3 is 13 residues. CDR3 protein: CASSEGHPYEQYF. CDR3 nucleotides: TGTGCCAGCAGTGAAGGGCATCCCTACGAGCAGTACTTC.

This chain uses TRBV14 with TRBJ1-4; D is undetermined. V dropped 1 base and J dropped 2 bases, with 11 bases sitting between them. Germline loops: CDR1 SGHDN, CDR2 FVKESK. This CDR3 region has 16 residues. The CDR3 DNA reads TGTGCCAGCAGCCAAGTGTTCGGTTCTACTAATGAAAAACTGTTTTTT. Its protein product is CASSQVFGSTNEKLFF.

This clone has just one count. The chain recombines TRBV5-1 with TRBJ2-2; D perhaps matches TRBD2 (5 bases). The CDR3 consists of 16 residues. Trimming took 1 base from V and 3 from J, leaving 13 bases between them. Germline CDR1 and CDR2: SGHRS and YFSETQ. This CDR3 is CASSLLVDYDTGELFF. The CDR3 DNA reads as TGCGCCAGCAGCTTGTTAGTAGACTATGACACCGGGGAGCTGTTTTTT.

A word on this clone: The same CDR3 can be traced to other DNA sequences in this sample. This chain uses TRBV28 with TRBJ1-5, with D perhaps matching TRBD1 (6 bases). This CDR3 is 14 amino acids long. The germline V and J ends were trimmed by 6 bases and 3 bases, with 12 bases remaining between them. Germline CDR1 reads MDHEN; CDR2 reads SYDVKM. Here the CDR3 reads CASSRGGLNQPQHF. The CDR3 DNA follows: TGTGCCAGCAGCCGGGGGGGGCTCAATCAGCCCCAGCATTTT.

This chain joins TRBV7-2 and TRBJ1-5; TRBD1 matches 7 bases. This CDR3 contains 17 residues. V lost 2 bases, J lost 2 bases, and 9 bases stayed unmatched. CDR1 and CDR2 (germline): SGHTA, FQGNSA. The CDR3 DNA reads as TGTGCCAGCAGCTTATTAGGGGGCGAAGGTCGCAATCAGCCCCAGCATTTT. It is translated as CASSLLGGEGRNQPQHF.